This T cell receptor beta chain originates from a study of blood T cell repertoires in COVID-19. Study-wide context: Sites in the United States, Italy and Spain provided acute and convalescent COVID-19 samples.

CDR3 length equals 16 residues. CDR1 and CDR2 (germline): SQVTM, ANQGSEA. Trimming at V came to 4 bases and at J to 2 bases, leaving 4 bases not matched to a gene. TCRdb's table, derived via immunoSEQ multiplex PCR, lists solely in-frame clones and lacks some. This sample has fewer than 130,000 clones, with approximately 85% found just once. The receptor was derived from a woman aged 60 to 75 with acute or convalescent COVID-19. The sample comprised peripheral blood. The gene calls are TRBV29-1 and TRBJ2-2, with 13 bases matching TRBD2. CDR3 sequence reads: CSVGRTSGGNTGELFF. CDR3 nucleotides: TGCAGCGTTGGGAGGACTAGCGGGGGAAACACCGGGGAGCTGTTTTTT.